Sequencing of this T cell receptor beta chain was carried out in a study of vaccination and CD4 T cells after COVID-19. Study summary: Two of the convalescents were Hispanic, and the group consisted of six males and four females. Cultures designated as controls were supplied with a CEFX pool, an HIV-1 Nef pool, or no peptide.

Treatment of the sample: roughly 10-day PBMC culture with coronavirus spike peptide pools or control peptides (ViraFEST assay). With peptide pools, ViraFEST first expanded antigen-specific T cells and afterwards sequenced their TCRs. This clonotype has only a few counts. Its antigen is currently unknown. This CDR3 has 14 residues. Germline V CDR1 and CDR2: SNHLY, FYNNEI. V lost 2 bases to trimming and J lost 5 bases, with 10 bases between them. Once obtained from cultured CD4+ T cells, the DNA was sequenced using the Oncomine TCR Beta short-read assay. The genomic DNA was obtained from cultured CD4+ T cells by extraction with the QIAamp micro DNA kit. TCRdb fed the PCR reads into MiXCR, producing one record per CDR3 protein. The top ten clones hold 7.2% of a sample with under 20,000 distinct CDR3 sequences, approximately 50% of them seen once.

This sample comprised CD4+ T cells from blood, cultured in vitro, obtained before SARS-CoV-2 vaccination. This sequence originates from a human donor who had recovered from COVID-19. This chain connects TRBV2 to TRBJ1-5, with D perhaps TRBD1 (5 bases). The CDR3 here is CASSEWGRDQPQHF. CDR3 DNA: TGTGCCAGCAGTGAATGGGGCAGGGATCAGCCCCAGCATTTT.